This T cell receptor beta chain was observed in a study of blood T cell repertoires in COVID-19. In the study overall: The United States, Italy and Spain provided the acute and convalescent COVID-19 samples.

By proportion, this clone is medium-sized. Relative to the germline gene, one junction end is altered; a read error may explain this. This CDR3 has 15 amino acids. Germline-derived CDR1 and CDR2 are SSHAT and FNYEAQ (reference sequence). In the original workflow: Estimation of nucleated cell counts was performed using reference gene primer amplification. Profiled with immunoSEQ multiplex PCR; TCRdb holds only in-frame clones, not every one. The D gene and trimming were derived from the DNA, and the V and J assignments and clone size from that table. The sample includes some 99,000 clones, approximately 80% seen only once; the top ten take 7.9%.

Sequences were obtained from peripheral blood. The source is a woman older than 75 with active or convalescent COVID-19. The chain couples TRBV7-7 to TRBJ2-7; 10 nucleotides align to TRBD2. The CDR3 loop is CASSLALAGAHEQYF. The DNA for the CDR3 is TGTGCTAGCAGCTTAGCCCTAGCGGGAGCCCACGAGCAGTACTTC.